Sequencing of this T cell receptor (beta chain) was carried out in a study of monozygotic twins with inflammatory bowel disease. From the 5' RACE reads, TCRdb lists one entry per CDR3 protein and no DNA. The sample has more than 300,000 distinct CDR3 sequences; the top ten hold more than 4.5%. Remarks on this clonotype: The antigen is unknown.

Study-wide findings and caveats: With others, IBD patients shared fewer clonotypes than healthy twins did, especially with disease activity. Diversity of TCRbeta measured by inverse Simpson was lower in IBD patients than in healthy co-twins.

The CDR3 runs 14 residues. CDR1 MNHEY and CDR2 SMNVEV come from the germline V gene (reference sequence). The clonotype comes from a human donor with ulcerative colitis or Crohn's disease, or a healthy co-twin of an affected twin (not recorded which). The chain uses TRBV27 and TRBJ2-5; the D call of TRBD1 rests on TCRdb alone, since no DNA is present to check it. The sequenced material came from blood. The CDR3 sequence is CASRQGKGGETQYF.